These 13 T cell receptor beta chains originate from one sample sequenced in a study of cytomegalovirus exposure and HLA in healthy donors. The PCR ran on 60 Vbeta and 13 Jbeta primers. The data were produced by immunoSEQ multiplex PCR, yet TCRdb's version contains in-frame clones alone and is incomplete. Recorded for this sample: just over 150,000 clones. The sequenced sample consisted of PBMCs. The source of these receptors is a man aged 25-45 years in good health and CMV-seronegative.

V gene TRBV28 combines with J gene TRBJ1-5, with 7 nucleotides matching TRBD1. The CDR3 totals 15 residues. V lost 8 bases and J lost 3; bases outside the gene matches: 10. Per the germline V gene, CDR1 is MDHEN and CDR2 is SYDVKM. In DNA, the CDR3 is TGTGCCAGCCTCTCAACAGGGGTGACCAATCAGCCCCAGCATTTT. It specifies CASLSTGVTNQPQHF.

As DNA, the CDR3 is TGCGCCAGCAGCTTAACAGGGGAACGCACAGATACGCAGTATTTT. This codes for CASSLTGERTDTQYF. The rearrangement joins TRBV5-1 to TRBJ2-3; the match to TRBD1 covers 7 bases. The CDR3 totals 15 residues. V lost 2 bases and J lost 1; bases outside the gene matches: 4. Germline V CDR1 and CDR2: SGHRS, YFSETQ.

The V and J genes are TRBV6-1 and TRBJ1-2; D gene ambiguous. Germline V gives CDR1 MNHNS, CDR2 SASEGT. CDR3 length: 13 residues. With 1 base removed from V and 7 bases from J, the gap between germline ends came to 10 bases. CDR3 coding DNA: TGTGCCAGCAGTGAAGGGGAGGGAGGTGGCTACACCTTC. The encoded protein is CASSEGEGGGYTF.

The chain couples TRBV6-1 to TRBJ2-6; D may be TRBD1 (6 bases). The V gene lost 4 bases and the J gene lost 4 bases, with 14 bases spanning the gap. This CDR3 comprises 16 residues. Germline CDR1 is MNHNS and CDR2 is SASEGT. CDR3 in DNA: TGTGCCAGCAGTGCTAAGGGGGTCGACGGGGCCAACGTCCTGACTTTC. It codes for CASSAKGVDGANVLTF.

The chain uses TRBV4-2 and TRBJ2-6; possible D gene TRBD1, 5 bases. This CDR3 has 15 residues. The germline V and J ends were trimmed by 1 base and 4 bases, with 8 bases remaining between them. CDR1 is LGHNA, CDR2 YNFKEQ, per germline. The CDR3 protein is CASSQGTFGANVLTF. For the CDR3, the DNA is TGTGCCAGCAGCCAAGGGACATTCGGGGCCAACGTCCTGACTTTC.

The chain uses TRBV21-1 and TRBJ2-7; the table's D call TRBD1 went unverified against the DNA. TRBV21-1 is noted as a pseudogene. The CDR3 extends over 16 amino acids. CDR3 residues: CASSKVRTGDSYEQYF. CDR3 DNA sequence: TGTGCCAGCAGCAAAGTGAGGACAGGGGACTCCTACGAGCAGTACTTC.

The chain is built from TRBV7-3 and TRBJ2-2; possibly TRBD1 for D (6 bases). The V end lost 4 bases, the J end lost 5 bases, and 11 bases lay between the germline ends. Germline V CDR1 and CDR2: SGHTA, FQGTGA. The CDR3 runs 14 residues. CDR3 region: CASSSQGWTGELFF. The CDR3 bases are TGTGCCAGCAGCTCTCAGGGGTGGACCGGGGAGCTGTTTTTT.

The chain has TRBV7-9 and TRBJ1-2, with 7 nucleotides matching TRBD1. The CDR3 covers 13 residues. Unmatched junction bases numbered 6, after V lost 7 bases and J lost 4 bases. Germline assignment: CDR1 SEHNR and CDR2 FQNEAQ (reference sequence). CDR3 region: CASTRGAVYGYTF. The CDR3 region has the DNA TGTGCCAGCACCAGGGGGGCCGTCTATGGCTACACCTTC.

V gene TRBV10-1 combines with J gene TRBJ1-1; D gene uncertain. Trimming left V 5 bases short and J 1 base short, with 8 bases between. This CDR3 has 13 residues. Germline V gene sequence: CDR1 WNHNN, CDR2 SYGVQD (reference sequence). CDR3 bases: TGCGCCAGCAGTTTAAATCGGAACACTGAAGCTTTCTTT. It encodes CASSLNRNTEAFF.

The V gene is TRBV7-2, the J gene TRBJ1-5; the D gene is possibly TRBD1 (5 bases). Germline values: CDR1 SGHTA, CDR2 FQGNSA. The CDR3 runs 15 residues. The V end was cut by 5 bases, the J end by 3 bases, with 14 bases between. The CDR3 spells CASSKRWGDNQPQHF. CDR3 DNA: TGTGCCAGCAGCAAGCGCTGGGGGGACAATCAGCCCCAGCATTTT. The variable domain in full, with the rest retrieved from reference TRBV7-2 and TRBJ1-5, is GAGVSQSPSNKVTEKGKDVELRCDPISGHTALYWYRQSLGQGLEFLIYFQGNSAPDKSGLPSDRFSAERTGGSVSTLTIQRTQQEDSAVYLCASSKRWGDNQPQHFGDGTRLSIL.

The rearrangement joins TRBV18 to TRBJ2-5; TRBD2 is a possible D gene (5 bases). CDR3 length: 16 amino acids. The V end was cut by 0 bases, the J end by 4 bases, with 15 bases between. CDR1 is KGHSH, CDR2 LQKENI, per germline. CDR3 sequence: CASSPPGSGRGETQYF. The CDR3 DNA reads TGTGCCAGCTCACCACCGGGAAGCGGACGGGGAGAGACCCAGTACTTC.

The rearrangement uses TRBV4-2 and TRBJ2-1, with TRBD2 matching over 7 bases. The trim removed 4 bases at V and 9 bases at J, leaving 12 bases unmatched. The CDR3 runs to 15 residues. The germline V gene has CDR1 LGHNA and CDR2 YNFKEQ. The CDR3 protein is CASSLGDGGSREQFF. The DNA of the CDR3 is TGTGCCAGCAGCCTGGGGGATGGCGGGAGTCGTGAGCAGTTCTTC.

V gene TRBV7-9 combines with J gene TRBJ2-1; 12 bases agree with TRBD2. From germline, CDR1 is SEHNR and CDR2 FQNEAQ (reference sequence). The ends lost 6 bases at V and 6 bases at J; junction bases unmatched: 6. There are 15 residues in the CDR3. For the CDR3, the DNA is TGTGCCAGCAGTCCTCTAGCGGGAGGGCCCAATGAGCAGTTCTTC. This gives the protein CASSPLAGGPNEQFF.